A single T cell receptor (beta chain) is shown here with its context. Original processing methods: Amplification of reference gene primers was used by the study to estimate nucleated cell counts. The table came from immunoSEQ multiplex PCR; TCRdb's copy has only in-frame clones and leaves some out. That table gives V, J and clone size, and the DNA gave D and trimming. Found here are 200,000 to 250,000 clones, 84% of them singletons; the top ten hold around 7.8%. These data are taken from a study of blood T cell repertoires in COVID-19. In the study overall: From the United States, Italy and Spain came samples of acute and convalescent COVID-19. T cells, B-cell-depleted T cells, or PBMCs provided the cDNA or gDNA that served as material.

Enrollment of patients from Seattle took place during active infection, with longitudinal follow-up. This TCR derives from an elderly woman with COVID-19, enrolled during active disease. The sample comprised peripheral blood.

CDR3 coding DNA: TGTGCCAGCAGTGAAATGGCTAGCGGGGGCTACAATGAGCAGTTCTTC. This sequence encodes CASSEMASGGYNEQFF. The rearrangement links TRBV6-1 to TRBJ2-1, with TRBD2 matching over 10 bases. The germline CDR1 and CDR2 sequences are MNHNS and SASEGT. The V and J ends lost 2 bases and 3 bases, in that order; junction bases with no gene match: 4. The CDR3 contains 16 residues.